These 9 T cell receptor beta chains were sequenced from one sample in a study of blood T cell repertoires in COVID-19. Clones were sequenced by immunoSEQ multiplex PCR, and TCRdb holds only the in-frame ones, with some missing. The sample yields roughly 400,000 clones, more than 70% seen once. Sequenced sample: peripheral blood. The receptors were gathered from a woman aged 60-75 years with COVID-19, enrolled during active disease.

A single count supports this clone. The V call is TRBV7-2, the J call TRBJ1-6, with D possibly TRBD1 on 5 matching bases. The CDR3 has 15 residues. V was cut by 5 bases and J by 8 bases, with 16 bases left in between. Germline CDR1 reads SGHTA; CDR2 reads FQGNSA. The CDR3 region has the DNA TGTGCCAGCAGCCTAGGGAGGGGCGAGGATTCACCCCTCCACTTT. Protein: CASSLGRGEDSPLHF.

This chain uses TRBV9 with TRBJ1-1; 7 bases map to TRBD1. Germline values: CDR1 SGDLS, CDR2 YYNGEE. The CDR3 contains 16 residues. V was clipped by 3 bases and J by 3 bases; unmatched bases: 11. In DNA, the CDR3 is TGTGCCAGCAGCGCTCGACAGGGAGGATTGGACACTGAAGCTTTCTTT. Encoded protein: CASSARQGGLDTEAFF.

Notes on this clone: One junction end does not reproduce the germline sequence, and a read error may be involved. V and J are TRBV15 and TRBJ2-6; D uncertain. The CDR3 consists of 15 residues. Per the germline V gene, CDR1 is LNHNV and CDR2 is YYDKDF (reference sequence). CDR3 amino acids: CATSRGDSRANVLTF. DNA for the CDR3: TGTGCCACCAGCAGAGGAGACTCTAGGGCCAACGTCCTGACTTTC.

V is TRBV19 and J is TRBJ1-1, with a tentative D call TRBD1 (5 bases). CDR1 LNHDA and CDR2 SQIVND come from the germline V gene (reference sequence). This CDR3 contains 13 residues. With 6 bases removed from V and 1 base from J, the gap between germline ends came to 9 bases. CDR3 residues: CASRWGENTEAFF. Written as DNA, the CDR3 is TGTGCCAGTAGATGGGGGGAGAACACTGAAGCTTTCTTT.

This clone was counted once. The chain couples TRBV27 to TRBJ1-6; 7 nucleotides agree with TRBD1. The V and J ends lost 3 bases and 5 bases, in that order; junction bases with no gene match: 4. The length of the CDR3 is 15 residues. CDR1 and CDR2 (germline): MNHEY, SMNVEV (reference sequence). The DNA of the CDR3 is TGTGCCAGCAGTTTTGAGGGGGCCCATAATTCACCCCTCCACTTT. The encoded protein is CASSFEGAHNSPLHF.

The chain couples TRBV4-2 to TRBJ2-5, with 10 nucleotides matching TRBD2. The germline CDR1 and CDR2 sequences are LGHNA and YNFKEQ. The CDR3 length is 16 residues. V lost 3 bases and J lost 2; bases outside the gene matches: 6. The CDR3 loop is CASSQKAGGQQETQYF. CDR3 bases: TGTGCCAGCAGCCAGAAAGCGGGGGGGCAGCAAGAGACCCAGTACTTC.

The chain uses TRBV7-8 and TRBJ1-1; the match to TRBD1 covers 10 bases. V lost 4 bases to trimming and J lost 3 bases; unmatched junction nucleotides: 8. There are 16 residues in the CDR3. Germline lookup yields CDR1 SGHVS and CDR2 FQNEAQ. In DNA, the CDR3 is TGTGCCAGCAGCTCAAACGACAGGGGGCTATACACTGAAGCTTTCTTT. Its protein product is CASSSNDRGLYTEAFF.

The chain carries TRBV5-1 and TRBJ2-7; TRBD2 matches at 7 bases. Unmatched junction bases numbered 9, after V lost 4 bases and J lost 5 bases. Germline V gene lookup returns CDR1 SGHRS and CDR2 YFSETQ. The CDR3 runs to 14 residues. The CDR3 reads CASSRGGGNDEQYF. CDR3 sequence (DNA): TGCGCCAGCAGCCGGGGCGGGGGAAACGACGAGCAGTACTTC.

The chain combines TRBV7-9 with TRBJ2-3, with D hard to call. The CDR3 runs to 16 residues. V shed 2 bases and J shed 1 base, with 13 bases lying between them. Per germline, CDR1 SEHNR and CDR2 FQNEAQ (reference sequence). The CDR3 is CASSLPDPLGTDTQYF. The CDR3 nucleotides are TGTGCCAGCAGCTTACCAGACCCGCTAGGCACAGATACGCAGTATTTT.